A single sample is the source of the 15 T cell receptor beta chains below, sequenced in a study of cytomegalovirus exposure and HLA in healthy donors. 13 Jbeta primers and 60 Vbeta primers were used for the PCR. Data came from immunoSEQ multiplex PCR; TCRdb stores just in-frame clones and leaves some out. This sample yields 150,000 or so clones, of which 68% are seen a single time; about 10% belongs to the top ten. Sample: PBMCs. The receptor source for this set is a man aged 30-40 years in good health and CMV-seropositive.

This clone has just one count. J is TRBJ2-7 and V is TRBV7-8; 10 bases match TRBD2. Germline CDR1 is SGHVS and CDR2 is FQNEAQ. The CDR3 has 15 residues. V was pared by 5 bases and J by 1 base, with 5 bases of the junction left unmatched. CDR3 sequence (DNA): TGTGCCAGCAGCGGCGCTAGCGGGAGTTCCTACGAGCAGTACTTC. Translating it yields CASSGASGSSYEQYF.

This clone was counted only a few times. The chain employs TRBV5-5 and TRBJ2-7; 7 nucleotides match TRBD1. V lost 3 bases, J lost 6 bases, and 6 bases stayed unmatched. Germline V gene sequence: CDR1 SGHKS, CDR2 YYEKEE (reference sequence). This CDR3 comprises 13 residues. CDR3 bases: TGTGCCAGCAGCTCATTAGACAGGGTCGAGCAGTACTTC. Translating it yields CASSSLDRVEQYF. The whole variable domain, remainder taken from reference TRBV5-5 and TRBJ2-7, is DAGVTQSPTHLIKTRGQQVTLRCSPISGHKSVSWYQQVLGQGPQFIFQYYEKEERGRGNFPDRFSARQFPNYSSELNVNALLLGDSALYLCASSSLDRVEQYFGPGTRLTVT.

This clone was seen a few times. For the CDR3, the DNA is TGTGCCAGCAGCTTAGTGATTAGTCGATCCTACGAGCAGTACTTC. It specifies CASSLVISRSYEQYF. The V gene is TRBV11-2, the J gene TRBJ2-7; D not certain. Per germline, CDR1 SGHAT and CDR2 FQNNGV. V lost 1 base to trimming and J lost 1 base, with 11 bases between them. The CDR3 extends over 15 amino acids.

The chain uses TRBV19 and TRBJ1-1, with TRBD1 as a possible D gene (6 bases). In germline, CDR1 is LNHDA, CDR2 SQIVND (reference sequence). This CDR3 has 16 amino acids. The V gene lost 2 bases and the J gene lost 4 bases, with 17 bases spanning the gap. CDR3 in amino acids: CASSIPRGGLTTEAFF. The CDR3 DNA is TGTGCCAGTAGTATACCTCGGGGGGGGCTGACCACTGAAGCTTTCTTT.

This clone was seen a few times. The J gene is TRBJ2-7, the V gene TRBV7-8; 9 bases fit TRBD2. V lost 4 bases to trimming and J lost 5 bases; unmatched junction nucleotides: 3. The germline V gene has CDR1 SGHVS and CDR2 FQNEAQ. CDR3 length: 13 amino acids. The CDR3 region is CASSSLAGNEQYF. The CDR3 DNA reads TGTGCCAGCAGCTCCCTAGCGGGAAACGAGCAGTACTTC.

This chain links TRBV7-3 with TRBJ2-3, with a possible D match to TRBD2 (6 bases). The germline CDR1 and CDR2 sequences are SGHTA and FQGTGA. This CDR3 is 14 amino acids long. Deletions cut 5 bases from V and 2 bases from J, with 11 bases between. CDR3 in amino acids: CASSPGTLTDTQYF. Here the CDR3 DNA reads TGTGCCAGCAGCCCCGGGACTCTCACAGATACGCAGTATTTT. The variable domain in full, with the rest retrieved from reference TRBV7-3 and TRBJ2-3, is GAGVSQTPSNKVTEKGKYVELRCDPISGHTALYWYRQSLGQGPEFLIYFQGTGAADDSGLPNDRFFAVRPEGSVSTLKIQRTERGDSAVYLCASSPGTLTDTQYFGPGTRLTVL.

The genes are TRBV5-1 and TRBJ2-6; 8 bases fit TRBD1. CDR3 length equals 19 residues. V shed 4 bases and J 4 bases; nucleotides not matched to a gene: 16. The germline V gene encodes CDR1 SGHRS and CDR2 YFSETQ. The DNA of the CDR3 is TGCGCCAGCAGCGATCCAGGGGGCTTAGGGAGAAGCGGGGCCAACGTCCTGACTTTC. Translating gives CASSDPGGLGRSGANVLTF.

This chain links TRBV28 with TRBJ2-7, with TRBD1 as a possible D gene (6 bases). The CDR3 sequence is 15 residues long. Trimming cost V 5 bases and J 4 bases, with 18 bases left between them. Germline CDR1 is MDHEN and CDR2 is SYDVKM. CDR3 region: CASSPHWGPLYEQYF. The CDR3 nucleotides read TGTGCCAGCAGTCCTCACTGGGGGCCGCTGTACGAGCAGTACTTC.

In DNA, the CDR3 is TGTGCCATCAGTGGCCCCGGTAGCTCTGGAAACACCATATATTTT. This gives the protein CAISGPGSSGNTIYF. This chain uses TRBV10-3 with TRBJ1-3; D uncertain. The CDR3 consists of 15 residues. Germline values: CDR1 ENHRY, CDR2 SYGVKD. Trimming cost V 4 bases and J 0 bases, with 10 bases left between them.

The V gene is TRBV15, the J gene TRBJ1-2; 9 bases fit TRBD1. The junction had 4 bases not matched to a gene; V was cut back by 2 bases and J by 3 bases. Germline CDR1 and CDR2: LNHNV and YYDKDF (reference sequence). This CDR3 has 15 amino acids. Written as DNA, the CDR3 is TGTGCCACCAGCAGATGGGACAGGGAGGACTATGGCTACACCTTC. Translating gives CATSRWDREDYGYTF.

The chain employs TRBV29-1 and TRBJ2-7; the match to TRBD2 covers 8 bases. The V and J ends lost 4 bases and 3 bases, in that order; junction bases with no gene match: 8. Germline CDR1 is SQVTM and CDR2 is ANQGSEA. The CDR3 totals 14 residues. Here the CDR3 reads CSVVVGLVNYEQYF. The CDR3 nucleotides are TGCAGCGTTGTAGTGGGACTAGTAAACTACGAGCAGTACTTC.

A few counts support this clone. The gene calls are TRBV5-1 and TRBJ1-1; 8 bases match TRBD1. The length of the CDR3 is 17 residues. V gave up 4 bases and J gave up 5 bases; unmatched junction bases: 16. Germline V gene sequence: CDR1 SGHRS, CDR2 YFSETQ. The CDR3: CASSPLLAGGVRTEAFF. CDR3 DNA: TGCGCCAGCAGCCCTCTATTGGCAGGGGGCGTAAGGACTGAAGCTTTCTTT. The variable domain in full, completed from reference TRBV5-1 and TRBJ1-1, reads KAGVTQTPRYLIKTRGQQVTLSCSPISGHRSVSWYQQTPGQGLQFLFEYFSETQRNKGNFPGRFSGRQFSNSRSEMNVSTLELGDSALYLCASSPLLAGGVRTEAFFGQGTRLTVV.

V and J are TRBV5-1 and TRBJ2-5, with 10 positions matching TRBD2. The trim removed 2 bases at V and 2 bases at J, leaving 3 bases unmatched. The CDR3 length is 15 residues. Per the germline V gene, CDR1 is SGHRS and CDR2 is YFSETQ. CDR3 DNA sequence: TGCGCCAGCAGCTTAACTAGCGGGACACAAGAGACCCAGTACTTC. Its protein product is CASSLTSGTQETQYF.

The V gene is TRBV5-6, the J gene TRBJ2-1; 9 positions agree with TRBD2. V shed 3 bases and J 7 bases; nucleotides not matched to a gene: 8. Germline V lookup: CDR1 SGHDT, CDR2 YYEEEE. The CDR3 length is 15 residues. Written as DNA, the CDR3 is TGTGCCAGCAGCTCCAATAGCGGGAGAGGTAATGAGCAGTTCTTC. Translating it yields CASSSNSGRGNEQFF.

The chain couples TRBV7-2 to TRBJ2-5, with a weak D call TRBD1 (6 bases). This CDR3 is built from 15 residues. The germline V and J ends were trimmed by 8 bases and 3 bases, with 19 bases remaining between them. The V gene's germline CDR1 is SGHTA and CDR2 FQGNSA. CDR3: CASGPGVRREETQYF. DNA of the CDR3: TGTGCCAGCGGACCAGGGGTCAGGCGGGAAGAGACCCAGTACTTC.